This T cell receptor (beta chain) stems from a study of cytomegalovirus exposure and HLA in healthy donors. Study results and limitations: Listed as cytomegalovirus-associated were approximately 160 TCR beta chains.

This clone was counted between two and nine times. What it recognizes is unknown. Trimming cost V 8 bases and J 0 bases; bases outside gene matches: 3. This CDR3 is 13 amino acids long. Germline V gives CDR1 SNHLY, CDR2 FYNNEI. The PCR employed 60 Vbeta primers together with 13 Jbeta primers. Produced via immunoSEQ multiplex PCR; TCRdb's table is partial and in-frame only. This table has around 150,000 clones, 75% appearing once. The sequenced sample consisted of PBMCs. The chain couples TRBV2 to TRBJ1-1; 7 bases match TRBD1. This sequence originates from a woman in her fifties or sixties in good health and CMV-seropositive. The CDR3 nucleotides are TGTGCCAGCGCCGGGACAGTGAACACTGAAGCTTTCTTT. It encodes CASAGTVNTEAFF.